Below are 29 T cell receptor beta chains sequenced from a single sample in a study of T cells in Graves' hyperthyroidism and ophthalmopathy. There were TCR beta CDR3 regions amplified from RNA transcripts. First-round RT-PCR of the TCR CDR3 relied on the HTBI primer set. TCRdb fed the multiplex PCR reads into MiXCR, producing one record per CDR3 protein. The table lists roughly 500,000 distinct CDR3 sequences, 35% to 55% of them singletons. The specimen was peripheral blood or thyroid tissue (not recorded which). The receptors were sampled from an adult woman with Graves' disease, either hyperthyroidism or ophthalmopathy (not recorded which).

The table lists this clonotype with a few counts. The chain combines TRBV27 with TRBJ2-5; 7 bases are a match to TRBD2. V lost 7 bases, J lost 3 bases, and 14 bases stayed unmatched. CDR3 length: 16 residues. Germline CDR1 and CDR2: MNHEY and SMNVEV (reference sequence). This CDR3 reads CASNKSPTSAKETQYF. The CDR3 nucleotides read TGTGCCAGCAACAAATCCCCAACTAGCGCCAAAGAGACCCAGTACTTC.

The chain combines TRBV29-1 with TRBJ1-1; D is unclear. V lost 1 base and J 10 bases, leaving 19 bases between the germline ends. The germline V gene encodes CDR1 SQVTM and CDR2 ANQGSEA. CDR3 length: 14 residues. CDR3 sequence: CSVEASSARTRAFF. The CDR3 DNA follows: TGCAGCGTTGAAGCTAGTTCTGCTCGAACTAGAGCTTTCTTT.

This clonotype was observed at least ten times. The V and J genes are TRBV4-1 and TRBJ1-5, with D perhaps TRBD1 (5 bases). This CDR3 spans 17 amino acids. V was shortened by 0 bases and J by 3 bases, with 15 bases between the two germline ends. CDR1 and CDR2 (germline): MGHRA, YSYEKL. The CDR3 region has the DNA TGCGCCAGCAGCCAAGATGCCGGGACCATCCCCAATCAGCCCCAGCATTTT. Translation: CASSQDAGTIPNQPQHF.

In this sample, this clonotype turned up many times. This chain connects TRBV2 to TRBJ2-5; D is perhaps TRBD1 (6 bases). Per germline, CDR1 SNHLY and CDR2 FYNNEI. Trimming removed 6 bases at V and 5 bases at J, with 13 bases between. CDR3 length equals 13 residues. CDR3: CASSQQGRETQYF. DNA of the CDR3: TGTGCCAGCAGCCAACAGGGAAGGGAGACCCAGTACTTC.

This clonotype occurred many times. V and J are TRBV9 and TRBJ1-2; a possible D gene is TRBD1 (6 bases). V lost 4 bases and J 6 bases, leaving 19 bases between the germline ends. CDR1 and CDR2 from the germline V gene are SGDLS and YYNGEE. CDR3 length equals 15 residues. As DNA, the CDR3 is TGTGCCAGCAGCCCACCGATCCTGACAGGAGATGGCTACACCTTC. Protein product: CASSPPILTGDGYTF.

This chain links TRBV7-9 with TRBJ1-5; maybe TRBD1 (6 bases). Germline values: CDR1 SEHNR, CDR2 FQNEAQ (reference sequence). The length of the CDR3 is 16 residues. V lost 1 base, J lost 7 bases, and 17 bases lay in between. The CDR3 DNA reads as TGTGCCAGCAGCTTAGGCACAGGGCTTACGGGACAGCCCCAGCATTTT. It encodes CASSLGTGLTGQPQHF.

This clonotype occurred many times. An end of the junction does not agree with germline; a read error may underlie this. CDR3 sequence (DNA): TGCAGTTCTAGACTCGGACAGATAGGGACTGAAGCTTTCTTT. Encoded protein: CSSRLGQIGTEAFF. V usage is TRBV20-1 and J usage is TRBJ1-1; possible D gene TRBD1, 6 bases. Germline CDR1 reads DFQATT; CDR2 reads SNEGSKA (reference sequence). The CDR3 covers 14 residues.

The table lists this clonotype with many counts. This chain connects TRBV14 to TRBJ2-7; the D gene is possibly TRBD1 (5 bases). This CDR3 contains 14 residues. V shed 9 bases and J shed 0 bases, with 15 bases lying between them. Germline V lookup: CDR1 SGHDN, CDR2 FVKESK. CDR3 amino acids: CASNGAGLSYEQYF. The CDR3 bases are TGTGCCAGTAACGGAGCAGGGCTCTCCTACGAGCAGTACTTC.

This clonotype appeared a single time. The chain uses TRBV2 and TRBJ1-5; a possible D gene is TRBD1 (5 bases). The CDR3 has 13 amino acids. Per the germline V gene, CDR1 is SNHLY and CDR2 is FYNNEI. V gave up 8 bases and J gave up 5 bases, with 13 bases separating them. The CDR3 loop is CASGTVRDQPQHF. The CDR3 DNA reads TGTGCCAGCGGGACTGTCCGTGATCAGCCCCAGCATTTT.

This clonotype was recorded many times. V is TRBV2 and J is TRBJ2-2, with TRBD2 identical over 14 bases. Unmatched junction bases numbered 5, after V lost 4 bases and J lost 1 base. This CDR3 has 18 amino acids. Germline V lookup: CDR1 SNHLY, CDR2 FYNNEI. The CDR3 DNA reads as TGTGCCAGCAGTGTGACTAGCGGGAGGGCAGGGAACACCGGGGAGCTGTTTTTT. It codes for CASSVTSGRAGNTGELFF.

This clonotype has a count of ten or more. The chain recombines TRBV7-2 with TRBJ2-7, with 7 bases that match TRBD2. Trimming at V came to 3 bases and at J to 0 bases, leaving 8 bases not matched to a gene. The CDR3 extends over 16 amino acids. Germline CDR1 is SGHTA and CDR2 is FQGNSA. The CDR3 reads CASSFRGGSFSYEQYF. The CDR3 coding sequence is TGTGCCAGCAGCTTTAGAGGCGGGAGCTTCTCCTACGAGCAGTACTTC.

This clonotype was counted at least ten times. The rearrangement joins TRBV2 to TRBJ1-5, with D uncertain. The CDR3 extends over 14 amino acids. Germline lookup yields CDR1 SNHLY and CDR2 FYNNEI. The V and J ends lost 5 bases and 5 bases respectively, with 13 bases between them. CDR3: CASSRTSSYQPQHF. CDR3 in DNA: TGTGCCAGCAGTAGGACCTCCTCCTATCAGCCCCAGCATTTT.

This clonotype was detected ten times or more. This chain links TRBV13 with TRBJ2-2; 11 bases align to TRBD2. Germline-derived CDR1 and CDR2 are PRHDT and FYEKMQ (reference sequence). This CDR3 contains 16 residues. V lost 5 bases to trimming and J lost 7 bases; unmatched junction nucleotides: 9. CDR3 in amino acids: CASSPTSGTTVGELFF. The CDR3 region has the DNA TGTGCCAGCAGCCCGACTAGCGGGACGACGGTCGGGGAGCTGTTTTTT.

This clonotype was seen just once. The rearrangement uses TRBV2 and TRBJ2-7; D may match TRBD1 or TRBD2 (5 bases each). CDR1 and CDR2 (germline): SNHLY, FYNNEI. The CDR3 runs to 15 residues. Trimming took 8 bases from V and 2 from J, leaving 19 bases between them. CDR3 loop: CASPGRQLRTYEQYF. For the CDR3, the DNA is TGTGCCAGCCCGGGGCGGCAGCTTCGTACCTACGAGCAGTACTTC.

CDR3 nucleotides: TGTGCCAGCAGCCAAGATTTGGCTAGCAATCAGCCCCAGCATTTT. Its translation: CASSQDLASNQPQHF. The J gene is TRBJ1-5, the V gene TRBV3-1; D is ambiguous. CDR3 length: 15 residues. V lost 0 bases to trimming and J lost 0 bases, with 6 bases between them. In germline, CDR1 is LGHDT, CDR2 YNNKEL (reference sequence).

The genes are TRBV7-6 and TRBJ1-3, with D hard to call. The CDR3 spans 16 residues. V lost 0 bases and J lost 1, with 10 bases in between. The germline CDR1 and CDR2 sequences are SGHVS and FNYEAQ. CDR3 sequence reads: CASSLAYRGSGNTIYF. The CDR3 DNA reads as TGTGCCAGCAGCTTAGCATACCGGGGATCTGGAAACACCATATATTTT.

This clonotype was detected ten times or more. The V call is TRBV29-1, the J call TRBJ1-1; TRBD1 might be the D (5 bases). V lost 7 bases and J lost 0, with 12 bases in between. In germline, CDR1 is SQVTM, CDR2 ANQGSEA. There are 13 residues in the CDR3. The CDR3 is CSAATEMNTEAFF. Written as DNA, the CDR3 is TGCAGCGCAGCGACAGAGATGAACACTGAAGCTTTCTTT.

The chain joins TRBV7-8 to TRBJ2-2, with 11 positions matching TRBD2. V shed 2 bases, J shed 6 bases, and the junction held 8 bases outside the gene matches. CDR1 SGHVS and CDR2 FQNEAQ come from the germline V gene. This CDR3 is 17 amino acids long. CDR3: CASSLRGIAGGPGELFF. DNA of the CDR3: TGTGCCAGCAGCTTAAGGGGGATAGCGGGAGGGCCCGGGGAGCTGTTTTTT.

The CDR3 bases are TGCGCCAGCAGCCCAAGGCTGAGGGGAGACTATGGCTACACCTTC. Protein sequence: CASSPRLRGDYGYTF. The chain joins TRBV5-1 to TRBJ1-2, with a possible D match to TRBD1 (5 bases). The CDR3 totals 15 residues. Germline-derived CDR1 and CDR2 are SGHRS and YFSETQ. With 4 bases removed from V and 3 bases from J, the gap between germline ends came to 16 bases.

This clonotype was seen at least ten times. This chain uses TRBV7-9 with TRBJ2-7, with 10 bases aligning to TRBD1. Germline CDR1 reads SEHNR; CDR2 reads FQNEAQ (reference sequence). The CDR3 is 15 residues long. With 5 bases clipped from V and 5 bases from J, the junction kept 9 bases outside the gene matches. Written as DNA, the CDR3 is TGTGCCAGCAGCGTTACCGACAGGGGGCGAAACGAGCAGTACTTC. Amino acids: CASSVTDRGRNEQYF.

This chain connects TRBV7-3 to TRBJ2-7; TRBD1 agrees at 7 bases. Germline CDR1 SGHTA, CDR2 FQGTGA. CDR3 size: 14 residues. With V trimmed by 3 bases and J by 2 bases, 4 bases remained unmatched. The DNA of the CDR3 is TGTGCCAGCAGCTTGGCCGACAGGGCCTACGAGCAGTACTTC. This codes for CASSLADRAYEQYF.

V usage is TRBV29-1 and J usage is TRBJ1-4; D is unclear. From germline, CDR1 is SQVTM and CDR2 ANQGSEA. Trimming removed 4 bases at V and 1 base at J, with 4 bases between. The CDR3 consists of 12 residues. CDR3 residues: CSVVGTNEKLFF. As DNA, the CDR3 is TGCAGCGTTGTGGGAACTAATGAAAAACTGTTTTTT. The full variable domain, with the rest looked up from reference TRBV29-1 and TRBJ1-4, is SAVISQKPSRDICQRGTSLTIQCQVDSQVTMMFWYRQQPGQSLTLIATANQGSEATYESGFVIDKFPISRPNLTFSTLTVSNMSPEDSSIYLCSVVGTNEKLFFGSGTQLSVL.

The rearrangement joins TRBV20-1 to TRBJ1-4; D may be TRBD1 (6 bases). CDR3 length: 12 residues. V was pared by 8 bases and J by 7 bases, with 14 bases between. CDR1 DFQATT and CDR2 SNEGSKA come from the germline V gene (reference sequence). Here the CDR3 reads CSSKGGVEKLFF. The CDR3 DNA is TGCAGTTCGAAGGGGGGGGTTGAAAAACTGTTTTTT.

V is TRBV29-1 and J is TRBJ2-5, with 7 nucleotides matching TRBD2. Germline loops: CDR1 SQVTM, CDR2 ANQGSEA. This CDR3 has 13 residues. V was clipped by 7 bases and J by 4 bases; unmatched bases: 9. The DNA for the CDR3 is TGCAGCGCGTGGGGACTAACGGGAGAGACCCAGTACTTC. Amino acid sequence: CSAWGLTGETQYF.

In its sample, this clonotype was seen once. The J gene is TRBJ2-1, the V gene TRBV5-1, with 14 bases identical to TRBD2. This CDR3 contains 15 residues. The V and J ends lost 2 bases and 6 bases, in that order; junction bases with no gene match: 1. Germline CDR1 SGHRS, CDR2 YFSETQ. The DNA for the CDR3 is TGCGCCAGCAGCTTAGGGACTAGCGGGAGCAATGAGCAGTTCTTC. Its translation is CASSLGTSGSNEQFF. Full variable domain (outside the CDR3, taken from reference TRBV5-1 and TRBJ2-1): KAGVTQTPRYLIKTRGQQVTLSCSPISGHRSVSWYQQTPGQGLQFLFEYFSETQRNKGNFPGRFSGRQFSNSRSEMNVSTLELGDSALYLCASSLGTSGSNEQFFGPGTRLTVL.

This chain connects TRBV6-5 to TRBJ1-5, with D possibly TRBD1 on 6 matching bases. Deletions cut 6 bases from V and 6 bases from J, with 21 bases between. CDR1 MNHEY and CDR2 SVGAGI come from the germline V gene. The CDR3 contains 16 residues. CDR3 residues: CASSPHPGQGTQPQHF. The DNA for the CDR3 is TGTGCCAGCAGCCCACACCCGGGGCAGGGGACTCAGCCCCAGCATTTT.

The table lists this clonotype with many counts. The chain has TRBV19 and TRBJ2-7; 7 bases fit TRBD2. The CDR3 sequence is 14 residues long. Germline values: CDR1 LNHDA, CDR2 SQIVND (reference sequence). V shed 8 bases and J 1 base; nucleotides not matched to a gene: 8. The CDR3 DNA reads as TGTGCCAGTGGCTGGCGGGAGAGGTCCTACGAGCAGTACTTC. Protein product: CASGWRERSYEQYF.

This clonotype has ten or more counts. The chain employs TRBV6-1 and TRBJ1-6; D not resolved. Trimming cost V 6 bases and J 0 bases, with 6 bases left between them. Germline V gene sequence: CDR1 MNHNS, CDR2 SASEGT. The CDR3 covers 14 residues. In DNA form, the CDR3 reads TGTGCCAGCAGGGAGTACTCCTATAATTCACCCCTCCACTTT. Translation gives CASREYSYNSPLHF.

This clonotype appeared many times. J is TRBJ2-7 and V is TRBV29-1; D is possibly TRBD2 (5 bases). Germline CDR1 is SQVTM and CDR2 is ANQGSEA. V lost 4 bases and J 2 bases, leaving 9 bases between the germline ends. The CDR3 length is 12 residues. The CDR3 is CSVAKTTYEQYF. The CDR3 nucleotides read TGCAGCGTTGCGAAGACTACCTACGAGCAGTACTTC.